Shown below are 23 T cell receptor beta chains from a single sample sequenced in a study of blood T cell repertoires in COVID-19. The assay was immunoSEQ multiplex PCR, and TCRdb's table has in-frame clones only and misses some. Among fewer than 450,000 clones listed, 88% were seen once. Sequencing was performed on PBMCs or T cells enriched from blood (not recorded which). Receptors originate from a woman aged 18-29 years who had recovered from COVID-19.

The chain combines TRBV30 with TRBJ2-2, with TRBD2 identical over 7 bases. Germline V gives CDR1 GTSNPN, CDR2 SVGIG (reference sequence). V lost 3 bases and J lost 0; bases outside the gene matches: 7. The CDR3 contains 16 residues. CDR3 nucleotides: TGTGCCTGGAGCGCTGGACTAGTTTCGAACACCGGGGAGCTGTTTTTT. Translation gives CAWSAGLVSNTGELFF.

The chain is built from TRBV11-2 and TRBJ1-3; TRBD1 might be the D (5 bases). This CDR3 has 16 amino acids. Germline V CDR1 and CDR2: SGHAT, FQNNGV. Deletions cut 2 bases from V and 0 bases from J, with 11 bases between. This CDR3 is CASSLLGARSGNTIYF. CDR3 sequence (DNA): TGTGCCAGCAGCTTACTAGGGGCCCGCTCTGGAAACACCATATATTTT. The entire variable domain, with the rest obtained from reference TRBV11-2 and TRBJ1-3, is as follows: EAGVAQSPRYKIIEKRQSVAFWCNPISGHATLYWYQQILGQGPKLLIQFQNNGVVDDSQLPKDRFSAERLKGVDSTLKIQPAKLEDSAVYLCASSLLGARSGNTIYFGEGSWLTVV.

The chain links TRBV5-1 to TRBJ2-3; 8 bases match TRBD1. Germline V gives CDR1 SGHRS, CDR2 YFSETQ. Losses at the gene ends were 1 base for V and 2 bases for J; bases not matched to a gene: 6. The CDR3 has 16 amino acids. The CDR3 loop reads CASSLRQGADTDTQYF. DNA of the CDR3: TGCGCCAGCAGCTTGCGGCAGGGGGCTGACACAGATACGCAGTATTTT.

V and J are TRBV18 and TRBJ2-5, with D perhaps matching TRBD2 (6 bases). The V end was cut by 3 bases, the J end by 1 base, with 9 bases between. The germline V gene encodes CDR1 KGHSH and CDR2 LQKENI. This CDR3 comprises 14 residues. The DNA for the CDR3 is TGTGCCAGCTCACCTGGACTAAGCCAAGAGACCCAGTACTTC. This translates into CASSPGLSQETQYF.

The rearrangement joins TRBV7-9 to TRBJ2-1, with 12 bases fitting TRBD2. CDR3 length equals 14 residues. Germline V gene data show CDR1 as SEHNR and CDR2 as FQNEAQ (reference sequence). J gave up 9 bases and V 4 bases, and 4 bases lay outside the gene matches. CDR3 region: CASSSGLAGGEQFF. In nucleotides, the CDR3 is TGTGCCAGCAGCTCGGGACTAGCGGGCGGTGAGCAGTTCTTC.

This clone has more than one count but fewer than ten. The gene calls are TRBV29-1 and TRBJ1-2, with 7 bases identical to TRBD1. Trimming cost V 6 bases and J 7 bases; bases outside gene matches: 11. Germline CDR1 reads SQVTM; CDR2 reads ANQGSEA. CDR3 length equals 13 residues. CDR3 region: CSVLPQWTGGYTF. CDR3 nucleotide sequence: TGCAGCGTCCTCCCGCAATGGACAGGTGGCTACACCTTC.

The chain uses TRBV5-4 and TRBJ2-2, with 11 bases fitting TRBD2. The CDR3 runs 17 residues. V shed 3 bases and J 1 base; nucleotides not matched to a gene: 5. CDR1 and CDR2 (germline): SGHNT, YYREEE (reference sequence). As DNA, the CDR3 is TGTGCCAGCAGCTCGCCGGGACTAGCGGTGAACACCGGGGAGCTGTTTTTT. This translates into CASSSPGLAVNTGELFF.

Comments on this clone: The sample has other DNA sequences that encode this CDR3 too. The chain recombines TRBV7-9 with TRBJ1-3; the D is unclear. The germline gives CDR1 SEHNR, CDR2 FQNEAQ (reference sequence). The CDR3 contains 13 residues. Between the trimmed V and J ends, which lost 1 base and 4 bases, there was a span of 5 bases. The CDR3 nucleotides are TGTGCCAGCAGCTTAGAACAAGGAAACACCATATATTTT. Translated, it gives CASSLEQGNTIYF.

The chain combines TRBV5-1 with TRBJ2-1; a possible D gene is TRBD1 (6 bases). CDR1 is SGHRS and CDR2 is YFSETQ in the germline V gene. The CDR3 contains 14 residues. V lost 2 bases and J lost 2, with 8 bases in between. The CDR3 DNA reads as TGCGCCAGCAGCTTTGACAGGACCTACAATGAGCAGTTCTTC. This encodes CASSFDRTYNEQFF. Filled out from reference TRBV5-1 and TRBJ2-1, the complete variable domain reads KAGVTQTPRYLIKTRGQQVTLSCSPISGHRSVSWYQQTPGQGLQFLFEYFSETQRNKGNFPGRFSGRQFSNSRSEMNVSTLELGDSALYLCASSFDRTYNEQFFGPGTRLTVL.

The sample holds many counts of this clone. The rearrangement joins TRBV30 to TRBJ2-7; unclear D gene. Trimming removed 2 bases at V and 0 bases at J, with 8 bases between. CDR3 length: 13 residues. Germline assignment: CDR1 GTSNPN and CDR2 SVGIG (reference sequence). CDR3 sequence reads: CAWSSGTSYEQYF. The CDR3 DNA sequence: TGTGCCTGGAGTTCAGGAACCTCCTACGAGCAGTACTTC.

In this sample, this clone turned up once. The rearrangement uses TRBV6-5 and TRBJ2-7, with 10 bases aligning to TRBD2. The V segment lost 0 bases and the J segment 3 bases; nucleotides outside the gene matches: 2. This CDR3 comprises 15 residues. Germline V gene sequence: CDR1 MNHEY, CDR2 SVGAGI. CDR3 residues: CASSYSRLAGYEQYF. In DNA form, the CDR3 reads TGTGCCAGCAGTTACTCTCGACTAGCGGGCTACGAGCAGTACTTC.

The gene calls are TRBV18 and TRBJ1-4; possibly TRBD1 for D (6 bases). The V gene's germline CDR1 is KGHSH and CDR2 LQKENI. The CDR3 extends over 14 amino acids. Trimming shortened V by 5 bases and J by 6 bases, and 13 bases separated the two germline ends. The CDR3 spells CASSLGAADEKLFF. The DNA of the CDR3 is TGTGCCAGCTCATTGGGGGCGGCAGATGAAAAACTGTTTTTT.

This clone has more than one count but fewer than ten. The V and J genes are TRBV6-2 or TRBV6-3 and TRBJ2-7; TRBD2 matches at 7 bases. The CDR3 has 14 amino acids. The V and J ends lost 4 bases and 2 bases, in that order; junction bases with no gene match: 5. Germline values: CDR1 MNHEY, CDR2 SVGEGT. The CDR3 loop is CASSSPGGTYEQYF. CDR3 bases: TGTGCCAGCAGTTCCCCGGGGGGAACCTACGAGCAGTACTTC.

The chain links TRBV4-1 to TRBJ1-6; 7 bases match TRBD1. This CDR3 is 17 amino acids long. After removal of 2 bases from V and 3 bases from J, the junction contained 7 bases not matched to a gene. CDR1 and CDR2 (germline): MGHRA, YSYEKL. CDR3 amino acids: CASSQPRGSFYNSPLHF. In nucleotides, the CDR3 is TGCGCCAGCAGCCAACCCAGGGGGTCCTTCTATAATTCACCCCTCCACTTT.

The chain employs TRBV7-2 and TRBJ1-2; 8 nucleotides agree with TRBD1. The germline CDR1 and CDR2 sequences are SGHTA and FQGNSA. This CDR3 region has 17 residues. V dropped 2 bases and J dropped 4; count of bases not matched to a gene: 12. The CDR3 loop is CASSLSKGQGGIYGYTF. The CDR3 DNA reads as TGTGCCAGCAGCTTATCCAAAGGACAGGGCGGCATCTATGGCTACACCTTC.

The gene calls are TRBV2 and TRBJ1-3; D is ambiguous. There are 14 residues in the CDR3. Germline values: CDR1 SNHLY, CDR2 FYNNEI. V lost 5 bases to trimming and J lost 0 bases, with 8 bases between them. DNA for the CDR3: TGTGCCAGCAGTCTACTGAGCTCTGGAAACACCATATATTTT. This encodes CASSLLSSGNTIYF.

The CDR3 loop reads CSVQPANYGYTF. The CDR3 nucleotides are TGCAGCGTTCAGCCAGCGAACTATGGCTACACCTTC. The V call is TRBV29-1, the J call TRBJ1-2; D ambiguous. CDR1 and CDR2 (germline): SQVTM, ANQGSEA. This CDR3 region has 12 residues. V lost 5 bases, J lost 2 bases, and 9 bases lay in between.

This clone has a single count. The chain links TRBV6-1 to TRBJ1-3; 7 bases are shared with TRBD1. CDR1 MNHNS and CDR2 SASEGT come from the germline V gene. V trimming: 2 bases; J trimming: 4 bases; junction bases outside the gene matches: 8. The CDR3 has 16 amino acids. CDR3 DNA: TGTGCCAGCAGTGAACTCGACAGGGCATCCGGAAACACCATATATTTT. This encodes CASSELDRASGNTIYF.

The chain carries TRBV18 and TRBJ1-5; 10 positions match TRBD1. Germline assignment: CDR1 KGHSH and CDR2 LQKENI. After removal of 4 bases from V and 3 bases from J, the junction contained 6 bases not matched to a gene. This CDR3 region has 16 residues. CDR3 nucleotide sequence: TGTGCCAGCTCACACCGGGACAGGGGCGTCAATCAGCCCCAGCATTTT. Protein sequence: CASSHRDRGVNQPQHF.

This clone was picked up a small number of times. The chain recombines TRBV5-1 with TRBJ1-2, with D possibly TRBD1 on 5 matching bases. The germline V and J ends were trimmed by 0 bases and 5 bases, with 5 bases remaining between them. This CDR3 is 12 amino acids long. Germline loops: CDR1 SGHRS, CDR2 YFSETQ. The CDR3 here is CASSLEGYGYTF. The CDR3 DNA is TGCGCCAGCAGCTTGGAGGGGTATGGCTACACCTTC.

This clone was counted once. The chain recombines TRBV19 with TRBJ1-5; 12 positions match TRBD1. The V segment lost 5 bases and the J segment 4 bases; nucleotides outside the gene matches: 9. CDR1 is LNHDA, CDR2 SQIVND, per germline (reference sequence). The CDR3 is made up of 17 amino acids. The DNA for the CDR3 is TGTGCCAGTAGTCTCATCCGGGACAGGGGGCGGAATCAGCCCCAGCATTTT. Encoded protein: CASSLIRDRGRNQPQHF.

V and J are TRBV28 and TRBJ2-3; TRBD2 matches 10 bases. CDR3 length: 14 amino acids. The V segment lost 11 bases and the J segment 4 bases; nucleotides outside the gene matches: 9. CDR1 MDHEN and CDR2 SYDVKM come from the germline V gene. CDR3 in DNA: TGTGCCTGCTTCCCTAGCGGGGGCGCAGATACGCAGTATTTT. This codes for CACFPSGGADTQYF. The full variable domain, with the rest looked up from reference TRBV28 and TRBJ2-3, is DVKVTQSSRYLVKRTGEKVFLECVQDMDHENMFWYRQDPGLGLRLIYFSYDVKMKEKGDIPEGYSVSREKKERFSLILESASTNQTSMYLCACFPSGGADTQYFGPGTRLTVL.

The J gene is TRBJ1-2, the V gene TRBV6-5, with TRBD1 as a possible D gene (5 bases). Germline loops: CDR1 MNHEY, CDR2 SVGAGI. Between the trimmed V and J ends, which lost 2 bases and 1 base, there was a span of 8 bases. The CDR3 spans 14 residues. The DNA of the CDR3 is TGTGCCAGCAGTTACCAGGGTCTTAACTATGGCTACACCTTC. Translation: CASSYQGLNYGYTF.